What follows are 5 T cell receptor beta chains derived from one specimen sequenced in a study of regulatory T cells in long-lasting Graves disease. Indicated time point: persistent/refractory GD, antithyroid drugs over 5 years with positive TRAb. Generation of the TCR library employed RNA extracted from PBMCs. The authors built TCR beta libraries using iRepertoire HTBI primers and Arm-PCR of CDR3 regions. MiXCR was run by TCRdb on the multiplex PCR reads, yielding one entry per CDR3 protein. The table records nearly 350,000 distinct CDR3 sequences, around a fifth of them present only once. The material was peripheral blood mononuclear cells (PBMCs), obtained when the disease was refractory, from a patient treated with antithyroid drugs. Receptors originate from a female donor with Graves disease.

This clonotype has ten or more counts. The chain links TRBV11-2 to TRBJ1-5; D ambiguous. Trimming pared 1 base from V and 6 bases from J, leaving 7 bases between. The CDR3 is 13 residues long. Germline CDR1 is SGHAT and CDR2 is FQNNGV. CDR3 DNA sequence: TGTGCCAGCAGCTTAGGCTCGGGTCAGCCCCAGCATTTT. Its protein product is CASSLGSGQPQHF.

This chain connects TRBV18 to TRBJ2-7; D assignment may be TRBD1 or TRBD2 (5 bases each). CDR3 size: 15 residues. The V gene's germline CDR1 is KGHSH and CDR2 LQKENI. Trimming shortened V by 1 base and J by 2 bases, and 12 bases separated the two germline ends. The CDR3 DNA sequence: TGTGCCAGCTCACCACGAAGGGGAGTTACCTACGAGCAGTACTTC. Translating gives CASSPRRGVTYEQYF. Looking up the rest from reference TRBV18 and TRBJ2-7 gives the full variable domain: NAGVMQNPRHLVRRRGQEARLRCSPMKGHSHVYWYRQLPEEGLKFMVYLQKENIIDESGMPKERFSAEFPKEGPSILRIQQVVRGDSAAYFCASSPRRGVTYEQYFGPGTRLTVT.

This clonotype was seen at least ten times. The chain recombines TRBV6-1 with TRBJ1-4; weak D call: TRBD1 (5 bases). This CDR3 has 14 residues. The germline gives CDR1 MNHNS, CDR2 SASEGT. Trimming shortened V by 5 bases and J by 7 bases, and 14 bases separated the two germline ends. The CDR3, as DNA: TGTGCCAGCAGTCGACAAGGGGCGGGTGAAAAACTGTTTTTT. Its protein is CASSRQGAGEKLFF.

This clonotype was counted between two and nine times. This may come from a read error, since a much larger clone is one base off. The chain has TRBV29-1 and TRBJ1-2; D not certain. Germline lookup yields CDR1 SQVTM and CDR2 ANQGSEA. The CDR3 has 11 amino acids. DNA of the CDR3: TGCAGCGCTGAAGCCGGTTATGGCTACACCTTC. The encoded protein is CSAEAGYGYTF.

The chain couples TRBV4-1 to TRBJ1-5, with 7 bases aligning to TRBD1. CDR1 is MGHRA, CDR2 YSYEKL, per germline. The CDR3 consists of 16 residues. With V trimmed by 2 bases and J by 4 bases, 8 bases remained unmatched. CDR3 sequence reads: CASSQPRQGRNQPQHF. Written as DNA, the CDR3 is TGCGCCAGCAGCCAACCTCGACAGGGACGTAATCAGCCCCAGCATTTT.